This section outlines one T cell receptor beta chain sequence together with its context. The antigen remains undetermined. Repertoires were generated with immunoSEQ multiplex PCR, while TCRdb's copy carries only in-frame clones and drops some. This sample has about 22,000 clones, with around four fifths found just once. This sample was taken from a study of CD4 T cells in relation to SARS-CoV-2 and coronaviruses. Across the study: After roughly 11 days of antigen culture, PBMC TCR beta CDR3s were sequenced.

Trimming pared 5 bases from V and 6 bases from J, leaving 11 bases between. Germline V lookup: CDR1 SGHTA, CDR2 FQGNSA. The CDR3 length is 12 residues. Before the COVID-19 pandemic, during about 2011-2019, CD4+ T cells were taken from unexposed donors. The cells were cultured for 9 to 11 days before CD4+ T cells were isolated. Testing used SARS-CoV-2 S/N and four cold-coronavirus spikes on unexposed-donor CD4+ T cells, cells permitting. PBMCs were plated at two million per well in IL-2-containing medium. This receptor was obtained from a human donor in good health. Sequencing was carried out using CD4+ T cells from PBMCs, cultured in vitro. This chain uses TRBV7-2 with TRBJ2-7; no clear D. Here the CDR3 DNA reads TGTGCCAGCAGCCCGGCCTCGGGCGAGCAGTACTTC. Translation: CASSPASGEQYF.